This T cell receptor (beta chain) was captured by sequencing in a study of blood T cell repertoires in COVID-19. The CDR3 has 13 amino acids. Germline CDR1 is LNHDA and CDR2 is SQIVND (reference sequence). V was clipped by 5 bases and J by 3 bases; unmatched bases: 3. Clones were read by immunoSEQ multiplex PCR, and TCRdb kept only the in-frame ones, dropping some. This table holds 95,000 to 100,000 clones, 81% found once. The sequencing sample was made of peripheral blood. The TCR sequence derives from an elderly woman with acute or convalescent COVID-19. The chain joins TRBV19 to TRBJ2-5; TRBD1 matches at 7 bases. CDR3 loop: CASSPDREETQYF. CDR3 in DNA: TGTGCCAGTAGTCCCGACAGGGAAGAGACCCAGTACTTC.